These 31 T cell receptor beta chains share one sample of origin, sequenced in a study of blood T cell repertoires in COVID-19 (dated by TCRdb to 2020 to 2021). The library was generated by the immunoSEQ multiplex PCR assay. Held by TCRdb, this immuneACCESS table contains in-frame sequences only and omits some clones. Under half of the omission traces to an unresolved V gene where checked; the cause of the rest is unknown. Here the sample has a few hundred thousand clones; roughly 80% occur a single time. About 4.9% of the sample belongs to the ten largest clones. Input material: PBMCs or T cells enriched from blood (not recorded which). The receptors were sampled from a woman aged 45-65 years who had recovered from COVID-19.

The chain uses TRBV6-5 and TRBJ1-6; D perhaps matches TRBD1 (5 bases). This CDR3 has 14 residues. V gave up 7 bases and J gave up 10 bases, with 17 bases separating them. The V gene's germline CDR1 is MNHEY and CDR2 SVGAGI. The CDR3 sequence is CASNSRVAGSPLHF. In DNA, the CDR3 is TGTGCCAGCAATTCCAGGGTTGCAGGGTCACCCCTCCACTTT.

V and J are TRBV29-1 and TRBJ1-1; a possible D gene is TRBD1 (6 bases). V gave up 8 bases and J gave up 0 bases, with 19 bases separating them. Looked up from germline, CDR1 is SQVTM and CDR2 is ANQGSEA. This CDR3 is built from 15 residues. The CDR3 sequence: CSSWGGGSLNTEAFF. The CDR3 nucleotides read TGCAGCTCCTGGGGCGGGGGCTCCCTGAACACTGAAGCTTTCTTT.

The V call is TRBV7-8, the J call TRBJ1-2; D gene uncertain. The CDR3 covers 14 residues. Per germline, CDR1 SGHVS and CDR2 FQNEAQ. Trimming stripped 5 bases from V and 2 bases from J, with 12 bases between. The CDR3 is CASSRSQMNYGYTF. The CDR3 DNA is TGTGCCAGCAGCCGGTCCCAGATGAACTATGGCTACACCTTC. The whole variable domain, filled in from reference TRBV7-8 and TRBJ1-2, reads GAGVSQSPRYKVAKRGQDVALRCDPISGHVSLFWYQQALGQGPEFLTYFQNEAQLDKSGLPSDRFFAERPEGSVSTLKIQRTQQEDSAVYLCASSRSQMNYGYTFGSGTRLTVV.

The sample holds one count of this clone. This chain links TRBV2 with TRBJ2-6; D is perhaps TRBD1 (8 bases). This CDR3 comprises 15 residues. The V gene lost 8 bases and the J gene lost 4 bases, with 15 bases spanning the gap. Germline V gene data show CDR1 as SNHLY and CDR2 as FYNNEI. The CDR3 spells CASGQGGSGANVLTF. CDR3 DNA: TGTGCCAGCGGACAGGGAGGGTCAGGGGCCAACGTCCTGACTTTC.

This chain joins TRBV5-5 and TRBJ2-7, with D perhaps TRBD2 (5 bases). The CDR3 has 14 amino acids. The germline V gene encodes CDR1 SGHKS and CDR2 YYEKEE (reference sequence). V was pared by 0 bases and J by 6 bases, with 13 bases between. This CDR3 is CASSLGSGRGEQYF. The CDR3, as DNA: TGTGCCAGCAGCTTGGGTTCGGGCCGGGGCGAGCAGTACTTC. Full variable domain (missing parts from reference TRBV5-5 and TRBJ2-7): DAGVTQSPTHLIKTRGQQVTLRCSPISGHKSVSWYQQVLGQGPQFIFQYYEKEERGRGNFPDRFSARQFPNYSSELNVNALLLGDSALYLCASSLGSGRGEQYFGPGTRLTVT.

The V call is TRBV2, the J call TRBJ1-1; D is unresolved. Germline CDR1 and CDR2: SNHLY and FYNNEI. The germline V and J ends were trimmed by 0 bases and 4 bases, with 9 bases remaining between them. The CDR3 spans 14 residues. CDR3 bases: TGTGCCAGCAGTGAAGCGAGGGTAGTCACTGAAGCTTTCTTT. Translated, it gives CASSEARVVTEAFF.

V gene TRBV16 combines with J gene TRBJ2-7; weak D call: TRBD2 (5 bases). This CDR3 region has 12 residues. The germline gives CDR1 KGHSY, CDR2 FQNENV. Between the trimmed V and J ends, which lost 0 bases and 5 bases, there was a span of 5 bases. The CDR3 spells CASSQSGDEQYF. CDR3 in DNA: TGTGCCAGCAGCCAATCCGGGGACGAGCAGTACTTC.

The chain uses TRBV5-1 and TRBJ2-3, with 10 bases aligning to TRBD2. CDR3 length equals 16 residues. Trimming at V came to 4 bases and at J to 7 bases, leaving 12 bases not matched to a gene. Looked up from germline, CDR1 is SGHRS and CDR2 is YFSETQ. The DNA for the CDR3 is TGCGCCAGCAGCCTGGCATTAGCGGGAGGCCTGTATACGCAGTATTTT. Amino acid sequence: CASSLALAGGLYTQYF.

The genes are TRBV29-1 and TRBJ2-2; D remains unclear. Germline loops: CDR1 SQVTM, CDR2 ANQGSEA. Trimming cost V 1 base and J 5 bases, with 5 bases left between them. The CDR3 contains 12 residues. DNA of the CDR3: TGCAGCGTTGAAGGTCAGACCGGGGAGCTGTTTTTT. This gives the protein CSVEGQTGELFF.

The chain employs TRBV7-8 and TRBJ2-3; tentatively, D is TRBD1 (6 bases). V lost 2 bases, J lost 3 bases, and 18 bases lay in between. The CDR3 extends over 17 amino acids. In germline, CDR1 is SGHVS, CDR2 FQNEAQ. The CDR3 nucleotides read TGTGCCAGCAGCTTAAAATTAGCATCAGGGGTGACAGATACGCAGTATTTT. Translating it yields CASSLKLASGVTDTQYF.

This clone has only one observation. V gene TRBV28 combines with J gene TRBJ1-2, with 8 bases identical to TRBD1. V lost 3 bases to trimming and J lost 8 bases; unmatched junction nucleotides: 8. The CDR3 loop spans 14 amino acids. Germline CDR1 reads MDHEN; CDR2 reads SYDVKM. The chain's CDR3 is CASSLVTQGEGYTF. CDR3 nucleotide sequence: TGTGCCAGCAGTTTGGTTACACAGGGGGAAGGCTACACCTTC.

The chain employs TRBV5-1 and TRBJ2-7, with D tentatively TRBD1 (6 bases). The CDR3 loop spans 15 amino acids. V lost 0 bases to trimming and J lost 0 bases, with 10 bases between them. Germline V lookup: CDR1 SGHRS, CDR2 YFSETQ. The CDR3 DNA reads TGCGCCAGCAGCTTGGATGGGGGCGCCTCCTACGAGCAGTACTTC. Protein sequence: CASSLDGGASYEQYF.

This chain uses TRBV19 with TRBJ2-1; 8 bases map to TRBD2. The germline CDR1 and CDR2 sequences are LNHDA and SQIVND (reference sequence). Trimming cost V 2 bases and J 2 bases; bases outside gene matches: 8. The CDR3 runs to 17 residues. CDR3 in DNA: TGTGCCAGTAGTATATCGACTAGCGCCTTAACCTACAATGAGCAGTTCTTC. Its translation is CASSISTSALTYNEQFF.

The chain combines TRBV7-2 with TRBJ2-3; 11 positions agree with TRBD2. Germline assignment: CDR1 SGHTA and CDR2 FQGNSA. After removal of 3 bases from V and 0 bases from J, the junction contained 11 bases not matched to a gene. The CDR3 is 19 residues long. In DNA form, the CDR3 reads TGTGCCAGCAGCTTCGCTCCTCCGGGACTAGCGGCTAGCACAGATACGCAGTATTTT. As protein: CASSFAPPGLAASTDTQYF.

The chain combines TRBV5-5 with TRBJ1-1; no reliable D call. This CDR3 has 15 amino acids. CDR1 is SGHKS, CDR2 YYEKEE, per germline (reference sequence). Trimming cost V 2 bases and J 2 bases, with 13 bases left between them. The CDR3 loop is CASSFPVGVNTEAFF. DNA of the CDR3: TGTGCCAGCAGCTTCCCCGTGGGAGTTAACACTGAAGCTTTCTTT.

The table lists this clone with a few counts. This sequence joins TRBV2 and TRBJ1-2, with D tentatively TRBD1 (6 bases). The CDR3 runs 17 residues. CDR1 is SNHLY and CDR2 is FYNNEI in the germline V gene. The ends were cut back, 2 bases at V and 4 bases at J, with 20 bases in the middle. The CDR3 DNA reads TGTGCCAGCAGTGAACCAATGGGGGCGAAGTCCTCCTATGGCTACACCTTC. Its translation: CASSEPMGAKSSYGYTF. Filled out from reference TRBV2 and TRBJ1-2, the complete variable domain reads EPEVTQTPSHQVTQMGQEVILRCVPISNHLYFYWYRQILGQKVEFLVSFYNNEISEKSEIFDDQFSVERPDGSNFTLKIRSTKLEDSAMYFCASSEPMGAKSSYGYTFGSGTRLTVV.

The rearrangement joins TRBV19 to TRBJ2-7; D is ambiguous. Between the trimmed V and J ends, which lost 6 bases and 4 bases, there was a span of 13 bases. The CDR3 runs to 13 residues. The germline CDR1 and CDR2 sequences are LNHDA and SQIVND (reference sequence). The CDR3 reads CASSQSERYEQYF. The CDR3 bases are TGTGCCAGTAGCCAAAGCGAACGATACGAGCAGTACTTC. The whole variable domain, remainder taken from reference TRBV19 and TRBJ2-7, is DGGITQSPKYLFRKEGQNVTLSCEQNLNHDAMYWYRQDPGQGLRLIYYSQIVNDFQKGDIAEGYSVSREKKESFPLTVTSAQKNPTAFYLCASSQSERYEQYFGPGTRLTVT.

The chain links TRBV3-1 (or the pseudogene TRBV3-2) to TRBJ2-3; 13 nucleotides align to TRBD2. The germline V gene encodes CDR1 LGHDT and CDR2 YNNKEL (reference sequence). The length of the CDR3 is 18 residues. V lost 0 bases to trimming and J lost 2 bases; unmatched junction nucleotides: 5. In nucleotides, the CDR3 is TGTGCCAGCAGCCAAGAAGGACTAGCGGGAGAATACACAGATACGCAGTATTTT. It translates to CASSQEGLAGEYTDTQYF.

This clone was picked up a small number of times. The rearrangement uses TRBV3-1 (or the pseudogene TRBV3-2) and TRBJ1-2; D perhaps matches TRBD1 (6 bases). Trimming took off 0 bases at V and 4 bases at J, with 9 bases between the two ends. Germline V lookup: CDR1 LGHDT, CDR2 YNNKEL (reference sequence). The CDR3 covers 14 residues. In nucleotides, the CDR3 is TGTGCCAGCAGCCAAGACCAGGGGAGCTATGGCTACACCTTC. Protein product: CASSQDQGSYGYTF.

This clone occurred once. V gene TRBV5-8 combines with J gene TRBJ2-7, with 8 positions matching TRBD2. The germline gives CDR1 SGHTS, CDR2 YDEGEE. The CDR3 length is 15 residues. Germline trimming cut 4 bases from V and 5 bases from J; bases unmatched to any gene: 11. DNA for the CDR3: TGTGCCAGCAGCAGCGGGGGACTTCCGATCAACGAGCAGTACTTC. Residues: CASSSGGLPINEQYF.

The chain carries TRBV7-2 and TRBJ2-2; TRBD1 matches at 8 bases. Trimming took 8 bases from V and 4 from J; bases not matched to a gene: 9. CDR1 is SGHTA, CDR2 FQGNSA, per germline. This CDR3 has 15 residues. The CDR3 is CASGSGQGATGELFF. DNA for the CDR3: TGTGCCAGCGGATCGGGGCAGGGGGCCACCGGGGAGCTGTTTTTT.

This CDR3 is CASRMAGDSQPQHF. As DNA, the CDR3 is TGTGCCAGCAGAATGGCAGGGGACAGTCAGCCCCAGCATTTT. This chain links TRBV27 with TRBJ1-5; 7 positions agree with TRBD1. CDR1 MNHEY and CDR2 SMNVEV come from the germline V gene (reference sequence). The trim removed 6 bases at V and 6 bases at J, leaving 8 bases unmatched. The CDR3 sequence is 14 residues long.

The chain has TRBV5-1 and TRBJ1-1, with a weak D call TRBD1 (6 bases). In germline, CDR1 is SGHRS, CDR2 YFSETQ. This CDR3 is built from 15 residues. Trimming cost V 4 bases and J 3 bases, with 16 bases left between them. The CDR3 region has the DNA TGCGCCAGCAGCCCGGGCAGGGGAGGGGACACTGAAGCTTTCTTT. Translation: CASSPGRGGDTEAFF.

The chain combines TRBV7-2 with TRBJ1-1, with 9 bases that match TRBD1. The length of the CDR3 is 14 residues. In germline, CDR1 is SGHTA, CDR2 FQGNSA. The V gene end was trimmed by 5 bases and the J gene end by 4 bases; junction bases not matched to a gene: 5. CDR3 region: CASSLTGGVTEAFF. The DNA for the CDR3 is TGTGCCAGCAGCCTGACAGGGGGAGTCACTGAAGCTTTCTTT.

The CDR3 DNA sequence: TGTGCCAGCTCACCAATGGCCGGGACAGCATACAATGAGCAGTTCTTC. It codes for CASSPMAGTAYNEQFF. The rearrangement uses TRBV18 and TRBJ2-1; TRBD1 aligns across 7 bases. CDR3 size: 16 residues. The germline CDR1 and CDR2 sequences are KGHSH and LQKENI. Germline trimming cut 2 bases from V and 4 bases from J; bases unmatched to any gene: 8. Supplemented by reference TRBV18 and TRBJ2-1, the full variable domain reads NAGVMQNPRHLVRRRGQEARLRCSPMKGHSHVYWYRQLPEEGLKFMVYLQKENIIDESGMPKERFSAEFPKEGPSILRIQQVVRGDSAAYFCASSPMAGTAYNEQFFGPGTRLTVL.

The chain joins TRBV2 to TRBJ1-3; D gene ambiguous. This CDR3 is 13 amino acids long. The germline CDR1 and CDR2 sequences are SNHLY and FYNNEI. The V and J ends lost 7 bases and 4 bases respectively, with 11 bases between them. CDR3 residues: CASTYGGGNTIYF. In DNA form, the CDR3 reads TGTGCCAGCACCTACGGAGGGGGAAACACCATATATTTT.

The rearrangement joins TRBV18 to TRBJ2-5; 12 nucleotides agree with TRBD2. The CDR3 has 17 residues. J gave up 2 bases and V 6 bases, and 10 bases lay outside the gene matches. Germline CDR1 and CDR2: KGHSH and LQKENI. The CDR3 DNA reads TGTGCCAGCTCCCCTGGTCTAGCGGGGGGGATTCAAGAGACCCAGTACTTC. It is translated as CASSPGLAGGIQETQYF.

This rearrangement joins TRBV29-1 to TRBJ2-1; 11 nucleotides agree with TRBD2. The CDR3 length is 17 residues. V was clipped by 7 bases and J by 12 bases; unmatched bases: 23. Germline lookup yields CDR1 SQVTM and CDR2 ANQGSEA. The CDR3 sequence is CSAIPLSGLAGGGPQFF. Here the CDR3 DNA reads TGCAGCGCGATTCCCCTAAGTGGGCTAGCGGGAGGCGGGCCGCAGTTCTTC.

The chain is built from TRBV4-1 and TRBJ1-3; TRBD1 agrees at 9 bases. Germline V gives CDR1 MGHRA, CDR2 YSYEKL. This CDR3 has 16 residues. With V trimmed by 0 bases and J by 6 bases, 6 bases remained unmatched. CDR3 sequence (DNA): TGCGCCAGCAGCCAAGAGGTTTGGGACAGGGCAAACACCATATATTTT. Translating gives CASSQEVWDRANTIYF.

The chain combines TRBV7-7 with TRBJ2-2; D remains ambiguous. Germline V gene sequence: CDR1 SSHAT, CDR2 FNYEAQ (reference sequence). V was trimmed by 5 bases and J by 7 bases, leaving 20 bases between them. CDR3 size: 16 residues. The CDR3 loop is CASSSNAASVGGELFF. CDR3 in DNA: TGTGCCAGCAGCAGCAACGCGGCCTCGGTAGGCGGGGAGCTGTTTTTT. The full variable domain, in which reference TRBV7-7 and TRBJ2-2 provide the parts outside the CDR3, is GAGVSQSPRYKVTKRGQDVTLRCDPISSHATLYWYQQALGQGPEFLTYFNYEAQPDKSGLPSDRFSAERPEGSISTLTIQRTEQRDSAMYRCASSSNAASVGGELFFGEGSRLTVL.

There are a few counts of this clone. The CDR3 region has the DNA TGTGCCAGTAGTACTGGGAGTGGAGGCGATACGCAGTATTTT. Translating gives CASSTGSGGDTQYF. The gene calls are TRBV19 and TRBJ2-3, with D possibly matching TRBD2 (5 bases). This CDR3 has 14 residues. With 4 bases removed from V and 6 bases from J, the gap between germline ends came to 14 bases. CDR1 is LNHDA, CDR2 SQIVND, per germline (reference sequence).